This T cell receptor (beta chain) was observed in a study of regulatory T cells in long-lasting Graves disease. This clonotype was counted at least ten times. What it binds is not known. Broader study findings: Whereas 966 public clonotypes were shared by new patients, persistent patients shared more, at some 2,900.

The V and J ends lost 2 bases and 5 bases respectively, with 13 bases between them. This CDR3 region has 14 residues. CDR1 is SGHTA, CDR2 FQGNSA, per germline. Relying on iRepertoire HTBI primers and Arm-PCR of CDR3 regions, the team built TCR beta libraries. TCRdb called the multiplex PCR reads again in MiXCR, with one record for every CDR3 protein. The sample shows a few hundred thousand distinct CDR3 sequences, approximately 12% of them seen only once. The time point was: newly diagnosed GD, antithyroid drugs for less than 3 months. Scientists built the TCR library using RNA that was extracted from PBMCs. Diagnosis followed American Thyroid Association guidelines for Graves' disease. Xi'an, China, was home to the endocrinology department that provided patients. The same data also contributed to another study, on T cells in Graves' hyperthyroidism and ophthalmopathy. That study adds: Graves' hyperthyroidism qualified as stable when ophthalmopathy did not progress within 18 months.

The sequenced sample was peripheral blood mononuclear cells (PBMCs), obtained at new diagnosis, from a patient treated with antithyroid drugs. The rearrangement uses TRBV7-2 and TRBJ2-7; D perhaps matches TRBD2 (5 bases). This receptor was identified in a woman aged 18-35 years with Graves disease. The DNA of the CDR3 is TGTGCCAGCAGCTTACAGCGGCCCCCAAACGAGCAGTACTTC. It specifies CASSLQRPPNEQYF.